This TCR beta chain is drawn from a study of Ad26.COV2.S vaccination and SARS-CoV-2 variants (dated by TCRdb to the early 2020s). For the study in its entirety: Donors in the vaccine arm were drawn from COV1001, a multicentre, randomized, double-blind, placebo-controlled phase I-IIa trial testing Ad26.COV2.S in healthy adults. Participants in the trial were split at random into five groups of five each, receiving low-dose or high-dose Ad26.COV2.S once or twice, or else placebo on both occasions. The TCR-sequenced set comprised approximately 32 samples: about 19 Ad26.COV2.S vaccine recipients, 5 placebo recipients and 8 SARS-CoV-2 convalescent individuals. The specificity and breadth of SARS-CoV-2-reactive T cell receptors after Ad26.COV2.S vaccination were assessed by TCRbeta repertoire sequencing. Throughout the experiments and outcome assessment, investigators stayed blinded to trial group allocation. Ad26.COV2.S was given intramuscularly at 5x10^10 or 1x10^11 viral particles, as a single shot or as two shots 56 days apart. The study at large found these results: The authors noted that total T cell responses may have been underestimated by the TCR breadth and depth analyses. After vaccination, substantial breadth of spike-specific CD8+ and CD4+ T cell responses was reported. Comparing responses between vaccine doses or regimens was not something the study was powered to do. Compared with placebo recipients, Ad26.COV2.S recipients showed higher spike-specific TCR breadth (P = 0.0014). Non-spike TCR breadth was comparable between vaccine and placebo recipients, consistent with the vaccine containing only spike.

The immunoSEQ Assay was used to sequence TCRbeta CDR3 regions. After extraction, genomic DNA underwent amplification by bias-controlled multiplex PCR, followed by high-throughput sequencing. In the authors' own workflow: To quantify the absolute abundance of every unique TCRbeta CDR3 region, sequences were collapsed and filtered. T cell fraction was estimated by normalizing TCRbeta template counts to usable DNA, with usable DNA measured through amplification of reference genes found in all nucleated cells. Repertoire TCRs were annotated as SARS-CoV-2-specific when V gene, CDR3 amino acid sequence and J gene were exactly matched to a known reactive TCR set. The reference SARS-CoV-2 TCR set was derived from MIRA and filtered for enrichment in COVID-19-positive ImmuneCODE repertoires, a step that removed public or cross-reactive TCRs. Using the MIRA antigens, annotated TCRs were further analysed by specific ORF or by position within an ORF. Breadth was defined as annotated unique rearrangements over total unique productive rearrangements; depth was the summed frequency of those rearrangements. Group comparisons of TCR breadth used two-sided Wilcoxon rank-sum tests. TCRdb re-hosts the immuneACCESS table, in-frame sequences only. Its copies lack some clones; in the studies checked, an unresolved V gene accounts for under half of them, and the cause for the rest is not known. The V and J calls and clone size were taken over from that table, and D and trimming were inferred from the DNA. The sample table contains about 350,000 clones; only one count was recorded for 75% to 90% of them. The top ten hold around 11% of the sample.

Notes on this clone: Its antigen is not yet known. Base qualities were left out, and no much larger clone turns up one base away.

The CDR3 holds 14 amino acids from the cysteine to the phenylalanine. Here the CDR3 DNA is all that survives: 42 bases in frame from base 1. Reading the germline V gene gives CDR1 SGHVS and CDR2 FNYEAQ. Relative to germline, V is missing 5 bases and J is missing 10 bases, with 6 bases of the junction outside any gene match. The treatment or condition label on this specimen signifies: around 19 received Ad26.COV2.S at low or high dose, single or two shots; about 5 received placebo; per-sample allocation not given. For vaccine and placebo recipients, the sequenced repertoires came from samples collected on day 63 after the first injection. In Cohort 1b, around 25 adults aged 18-55 years were enrolled at a single site in Boston, USA, between 29 July and 7 August 2020. Ad26.COV2.S consisted of a replication-incompetent adenovirus type 26 vector by which a prefusion-stabilized SARS-CoV-2 spike protein from the original Wuhan strain was expressed.

The rearrangement combines TRBV7-6 with TRBJ1-6; the central 9 bases match TRBD1. The TCR originated in a person aged 18-65 years who received the Ad26.COV2.S COVID-19 vaccine or a placebo. Sequences were derived from peripheral blood, sampled in a trial of Ad26.COV2.S vaccine versus placebo. The base sequence is TGTGCCAGCAGCCGGGACAGGGTAGCATCACCCCTCCACTTT. This codes for CASSRDRVASPLHF.